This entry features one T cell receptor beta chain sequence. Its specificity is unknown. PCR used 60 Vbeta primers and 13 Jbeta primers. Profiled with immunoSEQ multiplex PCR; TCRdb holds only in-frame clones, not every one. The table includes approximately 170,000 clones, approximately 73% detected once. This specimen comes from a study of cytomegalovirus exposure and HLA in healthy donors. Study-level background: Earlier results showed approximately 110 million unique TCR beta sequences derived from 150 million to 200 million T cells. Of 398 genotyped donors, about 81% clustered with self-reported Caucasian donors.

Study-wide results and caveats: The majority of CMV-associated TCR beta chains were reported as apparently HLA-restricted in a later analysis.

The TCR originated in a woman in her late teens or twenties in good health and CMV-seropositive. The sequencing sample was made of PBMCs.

The CDR3 reads CAISTTGDEKRMRNEQFF. CDR3 coding DNA: TGTGCCATCAGTACCACGGGTGATGAAAAACGTATGCGGAATGAGCAGTTCTTC. The V and J genes are TRBV10-3 and TRBJ2-1; no reliable D call. This CDR3 has 18 amino acids. Trimming shortened V by 5 bases and J by 7 bases, and 27 bases separated the two germline ends. The V gene's germline CDR1 is ENHRY and CDR2 SYGVKD.